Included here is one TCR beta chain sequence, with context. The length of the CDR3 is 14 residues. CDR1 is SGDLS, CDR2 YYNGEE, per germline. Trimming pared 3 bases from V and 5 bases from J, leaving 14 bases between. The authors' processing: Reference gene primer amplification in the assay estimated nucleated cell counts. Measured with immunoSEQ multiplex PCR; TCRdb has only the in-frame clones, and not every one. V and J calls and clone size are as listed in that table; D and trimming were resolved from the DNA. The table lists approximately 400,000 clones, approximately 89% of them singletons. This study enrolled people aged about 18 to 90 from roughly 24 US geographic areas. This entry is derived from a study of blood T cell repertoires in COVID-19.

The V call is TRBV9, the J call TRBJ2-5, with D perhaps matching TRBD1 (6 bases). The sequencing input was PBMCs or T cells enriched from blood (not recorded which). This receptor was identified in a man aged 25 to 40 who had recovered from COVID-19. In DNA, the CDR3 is TGTGCCAGCAGCGACTTAAGTAGGGGGGAGACCCAGTACTTC. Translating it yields CASSDLSRGETQYF. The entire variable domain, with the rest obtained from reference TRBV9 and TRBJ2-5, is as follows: DSGVTQTPKHLITATGQRVTLRCSPRSGDLSVYWYQQSLDQGLQFLIQYYNGEERAKGNILERFSAQQFPDLHSELNLSSLELGDSALYFCASSDLSRGETQYFGPGTRLLVL.